The clone carrying this TCR beta chain was recorded a few times. Its specificity is not known. The record originates from a study of T cell repertoires in cytomegalovirus infection. Looking at the study overall: Indicated by public TCR beta signatures were CMV infection and matching HLA type.

A single record per CDR3 protein comes from TCRdb applying MiXCR to the reads. The sample comprises hundreds of thousands of distinct CDR3 sequences, 25% to 40% of which are singletons, and 13% rests with the top ten. Deletions cut 4 bases from V and 0 bases from J, with 22 bases between. Germline V lookup: CDR1 ENHRY, CDR2 SYGVKD. This CDR3 contains 18 residues. Study results and limitations: What dominated the ex vivo response were HLA-C-restricted CMV-specific TCR beta clonotypes. Totalled public TCR beta family frequency picked out people who carried CMV plus the relevant HLA.

The clonotype originates from a human donor in good health (CMV status not recorded). Some clones in this sample may be carry-over from other donors' samples. V gene TRBV10-3 combines with J gene TRBJ2-7, with a possible D match to TRBD1 (5 bases). The input for sequencing was cultured CD8+ T cells from PBMCs, taken from culture after CMV antigen stimulation. Written as DNA, the CDR3 is TGTGCCATCAGTGCTATGAACCCCGGACGGACAAACTCCTACGAGCAGTACTTC. It codes for CAISAMNPGRTNSYEQYF.